This TCR beta chain was profiled in a study of long-term antiretroviral therapy in people with HIV. As for the study in general: The earliest samples came from an era when ART typically awaited falling CD4 counts. Study-level results: Narrower CDR3 length ranges marked HIV repertoires relative to controls.

CDR1 is SGHAT and CDR2 is FQNNGV in the germline V gene. This CDR3 has 11 amino acids. Trimming took 4 bases from V and 0 from J, leaving 0 bases between them. Participants who had HIV were, without exception, treated in the United States. Every specimen held between roughly 0.85-10 million cryopreserved PBMC. These were thawed and washed before DNA extraction. Investigators performed immunoSEQ version v3.0 at survey level. Using immunoSEQ multiplex PCR, the repertoire was profiled, and TCRdb retains in-frame clones only, with some absent. The sample has approximately 21,000 clones; 90% are singletons. As regards this clone: Antigen: not known.

The origin of this receptor is a woman aged 25 to 39 with HIV. Here the sequenced sample was unsorted PBMCs, taken about 4.5 years before starting antiretroviral therapy. The V and J genes are TRBV11-2 and TRBJ1-2, with D unclear. The CDR3 protein is CASSSNYGYTF. The CDR3 region has the DNA TGTGCCAGCAGCTCTAACTATGGCTACACCTTC.